The rows below give T cell receptor beta chains drawn from one sample of a study of T cells after posttransplantation cyclophosphamide. Profiled with immunoSEQ multiplex PCR; TCRdb holds only in-frame clones, not every one. Among 9,500 to 12,000 clones listed, over 80% were seen once. Sequencing was performed on PBMCs, taken after allogeneic stem cell transplant with posttransplant cyclophosphamide. All receptors come from a female patient in her 30s who received an allogeneic stem cell transplant from an unrelated donor, was CMV-positive, and had no GVHD. Some T cells may arise from the graft donor. The CDR3 runs from the conserved cysteine through the conserved F or W. Fields, in order: J gene, D gene, clone size, V gene, CDR3 protein, CDR3 DNA. The D gene is left open where the match is weak. The size of a clone is reported for some rows only, either as once, few or many, or as a class for expanded clones.

TRBJ1-1,-,-,TRBV9,CASSVEALSSFRNTEAFF,TGTGCCAGCAGCGTAGAAGCCCTATCGTCTTTCCGAAACACTGAAGCTTTCTTT
TRBJ2-7,-,-,TRBV5-6,CASSNTGPYEQYF,TGTGCCAGCAGCAACACAGGCCCCTACGAGCAGTACTTC
TRBJ2-7,-,-,TRBV11-2,CASTSTRTSSYEQYF,TGTGCCAGCACCTCCACCCGGACTTCCTCCTACGAGCAGTACTTC
TRBJ2-2,TRBD1,-,TRBV14,CASSHDRVNTGELFF,TGTGCCAGCAGCCACGACAGGGTGAATACCGGGGAGCTGTTTTTT
TRBJ2-1,TRBD2,few,TRBV6-1,CASSASTSGGAYEQFF,TGTGCCAGCAGTGCGAGTACTAGCGGGGGGGCATATGAGCAGTTCTTC
TRBJ2-7,-,once,TRBV6-1,CASHGFYEQYF,TGTGCCAGCCATGGCTTCTACGAGCAGTACTTC
TRBJ1-6,TRBD1,-,TRBV28,CASSYSGGSYNSPLHF,TGTGCCAGCAGTTACTCAGGGGGCTCCTATAATTCACCCCTCCACTTT
TRBJ1-2,TRBD1,-,TRBV2,CATNRQGANYGYTF,TGTGCCACCAATCGACAGGGGGCTAACTATGGCTACACCTTC
TRBJ1-3,-,-,TRBV5-1,CASSSTTVPSGNTIYF,TGCGCCAGCAGCTCAACGACAGTCCCCTCTGGAAACACCATATATTTT
TRBJ2-7,-,-,TRBV13,CASSLEGGLPGTAHYEQYF,TGTGCCAGCAGCTTAGAGGGGGGGCTTCCGGGGACTGCCCACTACGAGCAGTACTTC
TRBJ1-5,TRBD1,once,TRBV19,CASSPQGVGNQPQHF,TGTGCCAGTAGCCCACAGGGGGTAGGCAATCAGCCCCAGCATTTT
TRBJ1-1,-,-,TRBV9,CASSVEPGGVEAFF,TGTGCCAGCAGCGTAGAACCCGGGGGAGTTGAAGCTTTCTTT
TRBJ2-7,-,-,TRBV6-5,CASSSQTSPYEQYF,TGTGCCAGCAGTTCACAGACATCGCCCTACGAGCAGTACTTC
TRBJ1-1,-,-,TRBV11-2,CASSLGRYTEAFF,TGTGCCAGCAGCTTAGGCAGATACACTGAAGCTTTCTTT
TRBJ2-1,TRBD2,-,TRBV7-8,CASSLGVGLAGGLSYNEQFF,TGTGCCAGCAGCTTAGGGGTGGGACTAGCGGGAGGGCTCTCCTACAATGAGCAGTTCTTC
TRBJ2-1,TRBD1,-,TRBV5-6,CASSWMRGTGVPYNEQFF,TGTGCCAGCAGCTGGATGCGTGGGACAGGAGTCCCTTACAATGAGCAGTTCTTC
TRBJ2-5,-,-,TRBV6-1,CASSDRLGRGAGETQYF,TGTGCCAGCAGTGATAGGCTTGGGAGGGGGGCTGGGGAGACCCAGTACTTC
TRBJ2-5,-,-,TRBV7-2,CASSPGDLVKYETQYF,TGTGCCAGCAGTCCAGGGGACCTGGTAAAATATGAGACCCAGTACTTC
TRBJ1-2,-,once,TRBV2,CASTTLANYGYTF,TGTGCCAGCACCACGCTAGCTAACTATGGCTACACCTTC
TRBJ2-6,-,-,TRBV23-1,CASILPRGPRLSRGPTGANVLTF,TGCGCCAGCATTCTCCCGAGAGGGCCCCGTTTATCGAGAGGACCTACTGGGGCCAACGTCCTGACTTTC
TRBJ1-2,-,few,TRBV5-4,CASSHDGNYGYTF,TGTGCCAGCAGCCACGACGGGAACTATGGCTACACCTTC
TRBJ1-3,TRBD1,-,TRBV7-9,CASSPRQGAPGNTIYF,TGTGCCAGCAGCCCACGCCAGGGGGCGCCTGGAAACACCATATATTTT
TRBJ2-1,TRBD2,-,TRBV7-3,CASSLQVVGGGGYNEQFF,TGTGCCAGCAGCTTGCAGGTTGTCGGCGGGGGGGGTTACAATGAGCAGTTCTTC
TRBJ2-7,-,-,TRBV28,CASSLPGAWYEQYF,TGTGCCAGCAGTCTCCCAGGGGCTTGGTACGAGCAGTACTTC
TRBJ2-5,-,-,TRBV14,CASSLFQETQYF,TGTGCCAGCAGCCTATTTCAAGAGACCCAGTACTTC
TRBJ2-1,-,-,TRBV29-1,CSAIIRVNNEQFF,TGCAGCGCTATTATACGGGTAAACAATGAGCAGTTCTTC
TRBJ1-1,-,-,TRBV7-9,CASSQGQPARANTEAFF,TGTGCCAGCAGCCAAGGACAGCCTGCTAGGGCGAACACTGAAGCTTTCTTT
TRBJ2-7,-,-,TRBV29-1,CSVSHRVGEQYF,TGCAGCGTTTCTCACAGGGTAGGCGAGCAGTACTTC
TRBJ1-5,TRBD1,-,TRBV5-6,CASSFKQGRPQHF,TGTGCCAGCAGCTTTAAACAGGGGAGGCCCCAGCATTTT
TRBJ2-7,-,-,TRBV15,CATSRDSNASRVF,TGTGCCACCAGCAGAGATTCGAATGCGTCCCGAGTCTTC
TRBJ1-2,-,-,TRBV13,CASSKGSWGSEGGYTF,TGTGCCAGCAGCAAGGGATCTTGGGGTTCGGAGGGAGGCTACACCTTC
TRBJ2-3,TRBD2,-,TRBV30,CAYGPGLAGAFDTQYF,TGTGCCTACGGTCCGGGACTAGCGGGAGCCTTCGATACGCAGTATTTT
TRBJ2-7,TRBD1,-,TRBV7-2,CASRPTGVYEQYF,TGTGCCAGCAGACCAACAGGGGTCTACGAGCAGTACTTC
TRBJ2-7,-,-,TRBV7-3,CASSLGGGQAYEQYF,TGTGCCAGCAGCTTAGGTGGGGGCCAAGCCTACGAGCAGTACTTC
TRBJ2-1,-,-,TRBV5-1,CASSLAAGSGNEQFF,TGCGCCAGCAGCTTGGCCGCGGGAAGTGGCAATGAGCAGTTCTTC
TRBJ2-3,-,-,TRBV5-1,CASSPLNPTSSTDTQYF,TGCGCCAGCAGCCCGCTAAATCCCACGTCTAGCACAGATACGCAGTATTTT
TRBJ1-1,-,-,TRBV7-3,CASSHAGNTEAFF,TGTGCCAGCAGCCACGCAGGGAACACTGAAGCTTTCTTT
TRBJ2-1,TRBD2,-,TRBV27,CASSPLGLAGVKDEQFF,TGTGCCAGCAGTCCCCTTGGACTAGCGGGAGTAAAAGATGAGCAGTTCTTC
TRBJ2-2,TRBD1,-,TRBV5-5,CASRLDRVATGELFF,TGTGCCAGCAGACTTGACAGGGTCGCCACCGGGGAGCTGTTTTTT
TRBJ1-4,-,-,TRBV4-1,CASSPYQGTNEKLFF,TGCGCCAGCAGCCCATACCAGGGAACTAATGAAAAACTGTTTTTT
TRBJ2-5,TRBD1,-,TRBV7-2,CASSLARGTGRERETQYF,TGTGCCAGCAGCTTAGCGCGAGGGACAGGGCGAGAGAGGGAGACCCAGTACTTC
TRBJ2-7,TRBD2,-,TRBV6-1,CASTVAGGSSYEQYF,TGTGCCAGCACCGTAGCGGGAGGGAGCTCCTACGAGCAGTACTTC
TRBJ2-3,TRBD2,-,TRBV12-5,CASGLASGLAGLTDTQYF,TGTGCTAGTGGTTTGGCCTCGGGGCTAGCGGGACTCACAGATACGCAGTATTTT
TRBJ1-1,-,-,TRBV11-2,CASSLDRVGGTEAFF,TGTGCCAGCAGCTTAGATCGAGTCGGAGGAACTGAAGCTTTCTTT
TRBJ1-4,TRBD1,-,TRBV5-1,CASSSTDRGQGEKLFF,TGCGCCAGCAGCTCCACCGACAGGGGCCAGGGCGAAAAACTGTTTTTT
TRBJ1-2,TRBD1,-,TRBV5-1,CASSHRQGVYGYTF,TGCGCCAGCAGCCACCGACAGGGCGTCTATGGCTACACCTTC
TRBJ1-3,-,-,TRBV7-9,CASSLGGEGLTGNTIYF,TGTGCCAGCAGCTTAGGTGGAGAGGGTTTGACTGGAAACACCATATATTTT
TRBJ1-2,-,-,TRBV11-2,CASSLAGYYGYTF,TGTGCCAGCAGCTTAGCGGGGTACTATGGCTACACCTTC
TRBJ1-2,-,-,TRBV29-1,CSVVETRYGYTF,TGCAGCGTTGTCGAGACGAGGTATGGCTACACCTTC
TRBJ1-4,TRBD1,-,TRBV7-2,CASSLDRTLEKLFF,TGTGCCAGCAGCTTGGACAGGACCCTCGAAAAACTGTTTTTT
TRBJ2-7,TRBD1,-,TRBV13,CASSPKTGGNYEQYF,TGTGCCAGCAGCCCTAAGACAGGGGGGAACTACGAGCAGTACTTC